Shown below are 24 T cell receptor beta chains from a single sample sequenced in a study of T-cell memory formation after mild COVID-19. MiXCR, run by TCRdb on the 5' RACE reads, gives a single entry per CDR3 protein. In the table there are tens of thousands of distinct CDR3 sequences, about an eighth of which are singletons. Sequenced: PBMCs or a T cell subset sorted from them (not recorded which). The source is a young man who had mild COVID-19 (a few samples of this study predate the infection). Cell type and time point are not known.

The V gene is TRBV14, the J gene TRBJ1-2; D is unresolved. Germline V gene sequence: CDR1 SGHDN, CDR2 FVKESK. The CDR3 extends over 16 amino acids. The V end lost 2 bases, the J end lost 3 bases, and 16 bases lay between the germline ends. This chain's CDR3 is CASSQRVGPRDYGYTF. The CDR3 nucleotides are TGTGCCAGCAGCCAACGGGTTGGCCCGCGGGACTATGGCTACACCTTC.

In this sample, this clonotype turned up many times. This chain joins TRBV5-1 and TRBJ2-2; D call uncertain. Germline V lookup: CDR1 SGHRS, CDR2 YFSETQ. Trimming cost V 2 bases and J 0 bases, with 8 bases left between them. The CDR3 contains 15 residues. CDR3 nucleotide sequence: TGCGCCAGCAGCTTTGGGTCAGCGAACACCGGGGAGCTGTTTTTT. This codes for CASSFGSANTGELFF. Complete variable domain (other parts from reference TRBV5-1 and TRBJ2-2): KAGVTQTPRYLIKTRGQQVTLSCSPISGHRSVSWYQQTPGQGLQFLFEYFSETQRNKGNFPGRFSGRQFSNSRSEMNVSTLELGDSALYLCASSFGSANTGELFFGEGSRLTVL.

This clonotype was picked up many times. The chain links TRBV4-1 to TRBJ2-3; 8 bases match TRBD1. The CDR3 is 15 amino acids. Germline V gene sequence: CDR1 MGHRA, CDR2 YSYEKL. Germline trimming cut 4 bases from V and 2 bases from J; bases unmatched to any gene: 5. The CDR3 spells CASSLGQGVTDTQYF. CDR3 DNA: TGCGCCAGCAGCCTCGGACAGGGCGTCACAGATACGCAGTATTTT.

The sample holds many counts of this clonotype. The rearrangement uses TRBV9 and TRBJ1-4; D might be TRBD1 (6 bases). Per the germline V gene, CDR1 is SGDLS and CDR2 is YYNGEE. V lost 3 bases, J lost 8 bases, and 17 bases lay in between. CDR3 length equals 15 residues. The CDR3 sequence is CASSEGGPLSEKLFF. CDR3 bases: TGTGCCAGCAGCGAGGGGGGACCACTATCGGAAAAACTGTTTTTT.

The chain is built from TRBV30 and TRBJ1-5; unclear D gene. The V gene's germline CDR1 is GTSNPN and CDR2 SVGIG (reference sequence). V was clipped by 1 base and J by 1 base, with 14 bases between them. The CDR3 loop spans 16 amino acids. DNA for the CDR3: TGTGCCTGGAGTGCCCGGCAGCGAGGGAGCAATCAGCCCCAGCATTTT. Its translation is CAWSARQRGSNQPQHF.

Many counts were recorded for this clonotype. The rearrangement joins TRBV20-1 to TRBJ2-6; 7 nucleotides line up with TRBD1. The junction had 12 bases not matched to a gene; V was cut back by 1 base and J by 0 bases. CDR1 is DFQATT, CDR2 SNEGSKA, per germline (reference sequence). The CDR3 is made up of 19 amino acids. The chain's CDR3 is CSARAPRQGEDSGANVLTF. In nucleotides, the CDR3 is TGCAGTGCTAGAGCCCCACGACAGGGTGAGGACTCTGGGGCCAACGTCCTGACTTTC.

The sample holds many counts of this clonotype. The chain joins TRBV7-2 to TRBJ2-4, with 8 bases that match TRBD2. The V gene end was trimmed by 0 bases and the J gene end by 0 bases; junction bases not matched to a gene: 10. The CDR3 consists of 19 residues. Germline V gives CDR1 SGHTA, CDR2 FQGNSA. The CDR3 reads CASSLALARGVLAKNIQYF. The CDR3 DNA reads as TGTGCCAGCAGCTTAGCCTTGGCGCGGGGGGTACTAGCCAAAAACATTCAGTACTTC.

This clonotype turned up a few times. The chain is built from TRBV4-3 and TRBJ2-6; D unclear. Trimming shortened V by 0 bases and J by 0 bases, and 12 bases separated the two germline ends. CDR1 and CDR2 from the germline V gene are LGHNA and YSLEER. The CDR3 contains 18 residues. DNA of the CDR3: TGCGCCAGCAGCCAAGATTGGTTGCTGGGCTCTGGGGCCAACGTCCTGACTTTC. Encoded protein: CASSQDWLLGSGANVLTF.

The genes are TRBV14 and TRBJ2-4, with D possibly TRBD2 on 5 matching bases. The CDR3 consists of 17 residues. V dropped 4 bases and J dropped 2 bases, with 18 bases sitting between them. The germline V gene encodes CDR1 SGHDN and CDR2 FVKESK. The CDR3 here is CASSLQVRGASKNIQYF. The CDR3, as DNA: TGTGCCAGCAGCCTGCAAGTCCGGGGTGCATCCAAAAACATTCAGTACTTC.

This clonotype was counted at least ten times. V gene TRBV28 combines with J gene TRBJ1-2; maybe TRBD1 (5 bases). Trimming took 7 bases from V and 3 from J, leaving 9 bases between them. The CDR3 extends over 12 amino acids. CDR1 and CDR2 from the germline V gene are MDHEN and SYDVKM. CDR3 loop: CASTVTDYGYTF. The CDR3 DNA sequence: TGTGCCAGCACCGTGACAGACTATGGCTACACCTTC.

This clonotype has only a few counts. This chain uses TRBV6-6 with TRBJ2-5, with 11 bases fitting TRBD2. Germline V gene lookup returns CDR1 MNHNY and CDR2 SVGAGI (reference sequence). The CDR3 is 16 residues long. Unmatched junction bases numbered 9, after V lost 5 bases and J lost 4 bases. The DNA of the CDR3 is TGTGCCAGCAGTCGCCGTAGCGGGGGGGCGGGAGAGACCCAGTACTTC. This sequence encodes CASSRRSGGAGETQYF.

As for this clonotype: This may stem from a read error, because a much larger clone lies one nucleotide away. V gene TRBV5-6 combines with J gene TRBJ1-2; a possible D gene is TRBD1 (6 bases). Looked up from germline, CDR1 is SGHDT and CDR2 is YYEEEE. This CDR3 has 13 residues. Trimming cost V 5 bases and J 6 bases, with 14 bases left between them. CDR3 sequence (DNA): TGTGCCAGCAGACCCGGACAGATGAATGGCTACACCTTC. As protein: CASRPGQMNGYTF.

This clonotype came up a few times. The chain has TRBV18 and TRBJ2-4; D is uncertain. V was trimmed by 6 bases and J by 0 bases, leaving 12 bases between them. The CDR3 has 15 residues. Germline-derived CDR1 and CDR2 are KGHSH and LQKENI. CDR3 amino acids: CASSTERLAKNIQYF. The CDR3 coding sequence is TGTGCCAGCTCTACGGAGAGGTTAGCCAAAAACATTCAGTACTTC. The variable domain in full, completed from reference TRBV18 and TRBJ2-4, reads NAGVMQNPRHLVRRRGQEARLRCSPMKGHSHVYWYRQLPEEGLKFMVYLQKENIIDESGMPKERFSAEFPKEGPSILRIQQVVRGDSAAYFCASSTERLAKNIQYFGAGTRLSVL.

V is TRBV4-1 and J is TRBJ2-2; possible D gene TRBD2, 5 bases. The germline V and J ends were trimmed by 2 bases and 6 bases, with 16 bases remaining between them. CDR1 and CDR2 (germline): MGHRA, YSYEKL. CDR3 length: 16 amino acids. The CDR3 reads CASSQPTRKAAGELFF. In nucleotides, the CDR3 is TGCGCCAGCAGCCAACCCACTAGAAAGGCGGCCGGGGAGCTGTTTTTT.

Many counts were recorded for this clonotype. The chain couples TRBV7-2 to TRBJ1-1, with D unresolved. Germline CDR1 and CDR2: SGHTA and FQGNSA. The CDR3 is 12 amino acids. Trimming cost V 3 bases and J 4 bases, with 6 bases left between them. CDR3 protein: CASSFRATEAFF. DNA for the CDR3: TGTGCCAGCAGCTTTCGTGCCACTGAAGCTTTCTTT.

This clonotype was recorded many times. V and J are TRBV6-2 or TRBV6-3 and TRBJ2-6; TRBD1 matches 7 bases. J gave up 2 bases and V 8 bases, and 0 bases lay outside the gene matches. The germline CDR1 and CDR2 sequences are MNHEY and SVGEGT. This CDR3 has 13 residues. The CDR3 reads CASGTAGANVLTF. The CDR3, as DNA: TGTGCCAGCGGGACAGCTGGGGCCAACGTCCTGACTTTC.

This clonotype was recorded many times. The chain's CDR3 is CAIKQGTTYEQYV. In nucleotides, the CDR3 is TGTGCCATCAAACAGGGGACTACCTACGAGCAGTACGTC. This chain uses TRBV10-3 with TRBJ2-7; D possibly uses TRBD1 or TRBD2 (7 bases each). V dropped 7 bases and J dropped 2 bases, with 12 bases sitting between them. The V gene's germline CDR1 is ENHRY and CDR2 SYGVKD. There are 13 residues in the CDR3.

Only a few counts were recorded for this clonotype. The J gene is TRBJ1-1, the V gene TRBV28; D is unclear. The germline V and J ends were trimmed by 5 bases and 1 base, with 14 bases remaining between them. This CDR3 comprises 15 residues. Germline CDR1 reads MDHEN; CDR2 reads SYDVKM. Written as DNA, the CDR3 is TGTGCCAGCAGTCCCCGCCGGGAGGAGAACACTGAAGCTTTCTTT. Translating gives CASSPRREENTEAFF.

This clonotype appeared many times. The chain combines TRBV5-1 with TRBJ2-3; 10 bases match TRBD2. The germline CDR1 and CDR2 sequences are SGHRS and YFSETQ. The V and J ends lost 3 bases and 5 bases, in that order; junction bases with no gene match: 12. CDR3 length equals 17 residues. In DNA, the CDR3 is TGCGCCAGCAGCTCTACACCTACTAGCGGGGAAAGAGATACGCAGTATTTT. Encoded protein: CASSSTPTSGERDTQYF.

There are a few counts of this clonotype. This chain connects TRBV5-1 to TRBJ1-4; unclear D gene. The CDR3 length is 15 residues. Germline values: CDR1 SGHRS, CDR2 YFSETQ. Trimming took off 0 bases at V and 3 bases at J, with 9 bases between the two ends. The DNA for the CDR3 is TGCGCCAGCAGCTTGGTCTCTGAGTCTAATGAAAAACTGTTTTTT. It specifies CASSLVSESNEKLFF.

This clonotype was observed many times. This rearrangement joins TRBV7-9 to TRBJ2-7, with 8 nucleotides matching TRBD1. The CDR3 length is 16 residues. V lost 2 bases, J lost 5 bases, and 11 bases stayed unmatched. Germline CDR1 reads SEHNR; CDR2 reads FQNEAQ (reference sequence). The CDR3 region has the DNA TGTGCCAGCAGCTTATCGGACAGGGCTAGGTTCCACGAGCAGTACTTC. As protein: CASSLSDRARFHEQYF.

This clonotype was counted at least ten times. The chain employs TRBV5-6 and TRBJ1-2; D is unresolved. This CDR3 spans 14 amino acids. Germline lookup yields CDR1 SGHDT and CDR2 YYEEEE. V lost 0 bases and J lost 0, with 6 bases in between. CDR3 nucleotides: TGTGCCAGCAGCTTGGCCCTCGCTAACTATGGCTACACCTTC. Protein sequence: CASSLALANYGYTF.

This clonotype was seen ten or more times. J is TRBJ1-2 and V is TRBV20-1, with a weak D call TRBD1 (5 bases). The V and J ends lost 3 bases and 12 bases respectively, with 17 bases between them. This CDR3 comprises 12 residues. Per the germline V gene, CDR1 is DFQATT and CDR2 is SNEGSKA (reference sequence). The chain's CDR3 is CSASRAGGGNTF. CDR3 nucleotide sequence: TGCAGTGCTAGTCGGGCCGGGGGAGGTAACACCTTC.

This clonotype has ten or more counts. The rearrangement uses TRBV27 and TRBJ1-1; TRBD1 might be the D (6 bases). The length of the CDR3 is 16 residues. Germline assignment: CDR1 MNHEY and CDR2 SMNVEV (reference sequence). Trimming cost V 6 bases and J 1 base, with 18 bases left between them. CDR3 sequence reads: CASSPSRRDKNTEAFF. The DNA of the CDR3 is TGTGCCAGCAGCCCCTCCCGCCGGGACAAGAACACTGAAGCTTTCTTT.